This T cell receptor (beta chain) was profiled in a study of spatial heterogeneity in lung cancer. Study in general: Mean representation of each unique TCR and UMI combination in the raw reads exceeded 8.5 occurrences.

MiXCR was run by TCRdb on the 5' RACE reads, yielding one entry per CDR3 protein. This sample yields approximately 82,000 distinct CDR3 sequences, of which around an eighth are seen a single time; roughly 4.5% belongs to the top ten. The CDR3 is 16 residues long. Germline loops: CDR1 LGHDT, CDR2 YNNKEL (reference sequence). V dropped 0 bases and J dropped 0; count of bases not matched to a gene: 2. The time point was: sample taken at primary tumor resection. Unsorted whole RNA from tumor, nontumor lung or frozen PBMC underwent sequencing. This specimen was PBMCs, taken at surgery. The chain recombines TRBV3-1 with TRBJ2-3, with 8 bases fitting TRBD1. The sequence came from a male donor with early-stage non-small cell lung cancer. DNA of the CDR3: TGTGCCAGCAGCCAAGATCGGGACAGGAGCACAGATACGCAGTATTTT. This sequence encodes CASSQDRDRSTDTQYF.